This TCR beta chain was sequenced during a study of CD8+ T cells in alopecia areata. Across the study: Treated patients were given oral tofacitinib, which was dosed at 5 to 10 mg twice daily.

Treatment defined: oral pan-JAK inhibitor, 5-10 mg twice daily. Collected material from alopecia areata patients comprised lesional scalp punch biopsies and peripheral blood. Sorted out of PBMCs were CD4+ T cells and CD8+ T cells. As the sequencing template, cDNA was produced by extracting RNA and reverse transcribing it. Clones were sequenced by immunoSEQ multiplex PCR, and TCRdb holds only the in-frame ones, with some missing. The repertoire has 95,000 to 110,000 clones, roughly 84% of them found once; the top ten carry under 25%. CDR3 size: 12 residues. Germline values: CDR1 MNHEY, CDR2 SVGAGI. V shed 10 bases and J 4 bases; nucleotides not matched to a gene: 6.

This clonotype originated in a human donor with alopecia areata. The chain combines TRBV6-5 with TRBJ1-1; 7 nucleotides align to TRBD1. The sequences come from CD8+ T cells sorted from blood, collected at week 24, from a patient treated with tofacitinib. The CDR3 coding sequence is TGTGCCACCAACAGGGGAACCACTGAAGCTTTCTTT. Its translation is CATNRGTTEAFF.